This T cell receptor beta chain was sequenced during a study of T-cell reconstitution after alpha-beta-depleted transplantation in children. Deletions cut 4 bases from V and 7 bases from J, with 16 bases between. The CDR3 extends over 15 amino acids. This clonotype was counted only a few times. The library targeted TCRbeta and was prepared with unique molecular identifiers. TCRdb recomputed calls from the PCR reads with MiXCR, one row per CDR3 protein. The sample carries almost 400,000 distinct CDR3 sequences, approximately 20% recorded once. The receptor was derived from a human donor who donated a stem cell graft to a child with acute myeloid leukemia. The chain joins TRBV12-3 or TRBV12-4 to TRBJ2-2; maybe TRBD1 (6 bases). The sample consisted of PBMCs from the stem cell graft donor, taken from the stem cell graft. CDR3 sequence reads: CASSSVGRGGGELFF. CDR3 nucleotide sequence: TGTGCCAGCAGTTCAGTTGGCAGGGGTGGCGGGGAGCTGTTTTTT.